The 5 T cell receptor beta chains reported below all come from one sample, sequenced in a study of control samples from healthy donors and cancer patients. The method was immunoSEQ multiplex PCR; TCRdb's version includes in-frame clones alone and lacks a portion of them. The sample consists of roughly 55,000 clones, 90% to 96% of them appearing once. The sequenced sample consisted of blood. The source is a woman between 18 and 30 years old in good health.

CDR3 residues: CASSTQGLGTEAFF. The CDR3 nucleotides are TGTGCCAGCTCTACTCAGGGGCTTGGCACTGAAGCTTTCTTT. The J gene is TRBJ1-1, the V gene TRBV3-1 (or the pseudogene TRBV3-2); a possible D gene is TRBD1 (6 bases). Trimming cost V 8 bases and J 4 bases, with 17 bases left between them. Germline V gene lookup returns CDR1 LGHDT and CDR2 YNNKEL (reference sequence). This CDR3 contains 14 residues.

This rearrangement joins TRBV4-3 to TRBJ1-2; D gene unclear. There are 15 residues in the CDR3. The germline V gene encodes CDR1 LGHNA and CDR2 YSLEER. V was trimmed by 3 bases and J by 5 bases, leaving 16 bases between them. DNA of the CDR3: TGCGCCAGCAGCCAGATTGGCACAGTCCTTTATGGCTACACCTTC. Translation: CASSQIGTVLYGYTF.

The rearrangement uses TRBV27 and TRBJ2-7, with TRBD1 matching 9 bases. Per the germline V gene, CDR1 is MNHEY and CDR2 is SMNVEV (reference sequence). The CDR3 runs 16 residues. The trim removed 4 bases at V and 3 bases at J, leaving 10 bases unmatched. As DNA, the CDR3 is TGTGCCAGCAGTTACGGCTTAGGGGACAGGGTCTACGAGCAGTACTTC. Amino acid sequence: CASSYGLGDRVYEQYF.

The chain uses TRBV7-8 and TRBJ2-1; D may correspond to TRBD1 or TRBD2 (5 bases each). V was trimmed by 1 base and J by 9 bases, leaving 19 bases between them. CDR3 length: 16 residues. The germline CDR1 and CDR2 sequences are SGHVS and FQNEAQ. The CDR3 nucleotides are TGTGCCAGCAGCTTAGTGGGCAGGGAGTTCTTGGGTGAGCAGTTCTTC. Translating it yields CASSLVGREFLGEQFF.

The table lists this clone with a few counts. The gene calls are TRBV9 and TRBJ1-2; 7 bases line up with TRBD1. V was clipped by 3 bases and J by 6 bases; unmatched bases: 8. The germline CDR1 and CDR2 sequences are SGDLS and YYNGEE. The CDR3 is 14 amino acids. The CDR3 bases are TGTGCCAGCAGCGCTTATACAGGGGCAAATGGCTACACCTTC. It specifies CASSAYTGANGYTF. The full variable domain, its missing parts supplied by reference TRBV9 and TRBJ1-2, is DSGVTQTPKHLITATGQRVTLRCSPRSGDLSVYWYQQSLDQGLQFLIQYYNGEERAKGNILERFSAQQFPDLHSELNLSSLELGDSALYFCASSAYTGANGYTFGSGTRLTVV.